This is a list of T cell receptor beta chains from one sample in a study of OX40 agonist ivuxolimab in advanced cancers. Data came from immunoSEQ multiplex PCR; TCRdb stores just in-frame clones and leaves some out. The sample has over 55,000 clones; roughly nine tenths are singletons. The sample here was CD4+ or CD8+ T cells sorted from blood, taken in a trial of the OX40 agonist ivuxolimab. The receptor source for this set is an adult with an advanced solid tumor such as melanoma, head and neck, liver or kidney cancer. Each CDR3 is given with its conserved first and last residue. The order of the fields is V gene, D gene, clone size, J gene, CDR3 protein, CDR3 DNA. D genes are given only for firm matches. Rows may omit the clone size; those that give it use once, few, many or a size class.

V gene: TRBV11-3; D gene: .; clone size: .; J gene: TRBJ2-1; CDR3 protein: CASSSITGEQFF; CDR3 DNA: TGTGCCAGCAGCTCTATTACTGGTGAGCAGTTCTTC
V gene: TRBV7-9; D gene: .; clone size: .; J gene: TRBJ2-7; CDR3 protein: CASSPRVSSYEQYF; CDR3 DNA: TGTGCCAGCAGCCCCCGCGTCAGCTCCTACGAGCAGTACTTC
V gene: TRBV10-1; D gene: TRBD2; clone size: .; J gene: TRBJ2-7; CDR3 protein: CATESGEDPYEQYF; CDR3 DNA: TGCGCCACCGAGAGCGGGGAAGACCCCTACGAGCAGTACTTC
V gene: TRBV23-1; D gene: TRBD2; clone size: .; J gene: TRBJ2-1; CDR3 protein: CATRAGLAGGRVYNEQFF; CDR3 DNA: TGCGCCACCCGGGCGGGACTAGCGGGGGGGCGGGTCTACAATGAGCAGTTCTTC
V gene: TRBV2; D gene: TRBD1; clone size: .; J gene: TRBJ2-7; CDR3 protein: CASRGDRVMGEQYF; CDR3 DNA: TGTGCCAGCAGGGGAGACAGGGTAATGGGCGAGCAGTACTTC
V gene: TRBV7-2; D gene: TRBD1; clone size: .; J gene: TRBJ1-5; CDR3 protein: CASSLRQGASQPQHF; CDR3 DNA: TGTGCCAGCAGCCTCAGACAGGGCGCTTCTCAGCCCCAGCATTTT
V gene: TRBV5-1; D gene: .; clone size: few; J gene: TRBJ1-2; CDR3 protein: CASSPGEGEGYTF; CDR3 DNA: TGCGCCAGCAGCCCGGGGGAGGGGGAAGGCTACACCTTC
V gene: TRBV19; D gene: TRBD2; clone size: .; J gene: TRBJ2-3; CDR3 protein: CASSSGLAGTDTQYF; CDR3 DNA: TGTGCCAGTAGTTCCGGACTAGCGGGAACAGATACGCAGTATTTT
V gene: TRBV20-1; D gene: .; clone size: .; J gene: TRBJ2-7; CDR3 protein: CSARGATEQYF; CDR3 DNA: TGCAGTGCTCGTGGAGCGACCGAGCAGTACTTC
V gene: TRBV5-1; D gene: .; clone size: .; J gene: TRBJ2-1; CDR3 protein: CASSLLGLSYNEQFF; CDR3 DNA: TGCGCCAGCAGCTTATTAGGTCTCTCCTACAATGAGCAGTTCTTC
V gene: TRBV29-1; D gene: .; clone size: .; J gene: TRBJ1-1; CDR3 protein: CSASRDTEAFF; CDR3 DNA: TGCAGCGCCTCGAGGGACACTGAAGCTTTCTTT
V gene: TRBV7-2; D gene: .; clone size: .; J gene: TRBJ2-5; CDR3 protein: CASSLVLQETQYF; CDR3 DNA: TGTGCCAGCAGCTTAGTCCTGCAAGAGACCCAGTACTTC
V gene: TRBV10-3; D gene: .; clone size: few; J gene: TRBJ1-1; CDR3 protein: CAIKERVNTEAFF; CDR3 DNA: TGTGCCATCAAGGAAAGGGTGAACACTGAAGCTTTCTTT
V gene: TRBV5-1; D gene: .; clone size: once; J gene: TRBJ2-5; CDR3 protein: CASSLKRETQYF; CDR3 DNA: TGCGCCAGCAGCTTGAAGCGAGAGACCCAGTACTTC
V gene: TRBV4-1; D gene: TRBD1; clone size: .; J gene: TRBJ2-7; CDR3 protein: CASSQEGQGVYEQYF; CDR3 DNA: TGCGCCAGCAGCCAAGAGGGACAGGGGGTCTACGAGCAGTACTTC
V gene: TRBV7-8; D gene: TRBD1; clone size: few; J gene: TRBJ1-1; CDR3 protein: CASSRTGRGEAFF; CDR3 DNA: TGTGCCAGCAGCCGGACAGGGAGGGGGGAAGCTTTCTTT
V gene: TRBV5-1; D gene: .; clone size: .; J gene: TRBJ1-2; CDR3 protein: CASSLGEGGYTF; CDR3 DNA: TGCGCCAGCAGCTTGGGCGAAGGGGGCTACACCTTC
V gene: TRBV10-2; D gene: .; clone size: .; J gene: TRBJ1-5; CDR3 protein: CASSEQQDQPQHF; CDR3 DNA: TGCGCCAGCAGTGAACAACAGGATCAGCCCCAGCATTTT
V gene: TRBV18; D gene: TRBD1; clone size: once; J gene: TRBJ2-5; CDR3 protein: CASSPTGEETQYF; CDR3 DNA: TGTGCCAGCTCACCGACAGGGGAAGAGACCCAGTACTTC
V gene: TRBV28; D gene: .; clone size: .; J gene: TRBJ1-6; CDR3 protein: CASSSYKQGSPLHF; CDR3 DNA: TGTGCCAGCAGTTCCTACAAACAAGGTTCACCCCTCCACTTT
V gene: TRBV28; D gene: TRBD2; clone size: .; J gene: TRBJ2-4; CDR3 protein: CASRTSGRNIQYF; CDR3 DNA: TGTGCCAGCCGGACTAGCGGGAGGAACATTCAGTACTTC
V gene: TRBV4-3; D gene: .; clone size: .; J gene: TRBJ2-7; CDR3 protein: CASSQEAGLPYEQYF; CDR3 DNA: TGCGCCAGCAGCCAAGAGGCGGGGCTACCCTACGAGCAGTACTTC
V gene: TRBV29-1; D gene: .; clone size: .; J gene: TRBJ1-2; CDR3 protein: CSVGSGGYGYTF; CDR3 DNA: TGCAGCGTTGGATCCGGCGGCTATGGCTACACCTTC
V gene: TRBV4-1; D gene: .; clone size: .; J gene: TRBJ1-5; CDR3 protein: CASSQDPSSEVGHQPQHF; CDR3 DNA: TGCGCCAGCAGCCAAGATCCCAGTTCTGAGGTGGGGCATCAGCCCCAGCATTTT
V gene: TRBV7-2; D gene: TRBD2; clone size: .; J gene: TRBJ2-3; CDR3 protein: CASSNKAGESSTDTQYF; CDR3 DNA: TGTGCCAGCAGCAATAAAGCGGGGGAGTCTAGCACAGATACGCAGTATTTT
V gene: TRBV5-4; D gene: .; clone size: .; J gene: TRBJ2-6; CDR3 protein: CASSLWESGANVLTF; CDR3 DNA: TGTGCCAGCAGCTTGTGGGAATCTGGGGCCAACGTCCTGACTTTC
V gene: TRBV6-1; D gene: .; clone size: .; J gene: TRBJ2-3; CDR3 protein: CASSEAYGVGHRYF; CDR3 DNA: TGTGCCAGCAGTGAGGCCTACGGGGTCGGACACCGGTATTTT
V gene: TRBV19; D gene: .; clone size: .; J gene: TRBJ1-6; CDR3 protein: CASSRGSYNSPLHF; CDR3 DNA: TGTGCCAGTAGTCGGGGTTCCTATAATTCACCCCTCCACTTT
V gene: TRBV28; D gene: .; clone size: once; J gene: TRBJ1-2; CDR3 protein: CASSLDRYGYTF; CDR3 DNA: TGTGCCAGCAGTCTTGACAGATACGGCTACACCTTC